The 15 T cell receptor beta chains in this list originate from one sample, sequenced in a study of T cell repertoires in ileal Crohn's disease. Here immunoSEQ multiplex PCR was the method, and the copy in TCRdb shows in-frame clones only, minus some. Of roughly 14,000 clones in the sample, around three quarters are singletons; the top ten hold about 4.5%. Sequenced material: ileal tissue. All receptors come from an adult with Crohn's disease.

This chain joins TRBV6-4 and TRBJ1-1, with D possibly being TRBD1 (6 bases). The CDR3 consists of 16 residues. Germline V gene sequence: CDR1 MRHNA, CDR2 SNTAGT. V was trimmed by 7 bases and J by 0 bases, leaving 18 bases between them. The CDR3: CASNHLDSRMNTEAFF. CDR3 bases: TGTGCCAGCAATCACCTGGACAGTAGGATGAACACTGAAGCTTTCTTT.

The CDR3 coding sequence is TGTGCCATCCCGTTAGCGGGTATAACAGATACGCAGTATTTT. This encodes CAIPLAGITDTQYF. The chain has TRBV7-9 and TRBJ2-3, with TRBD2 matching over 7 bases. This CDR3 is 14 amino acids long. V trimming: 10 bases; J trimming: 3 bases; junction bases outside the gene matches: 10. The germline gives CDR1 SEHNR, CDR2 FQNEAQ (reference sequence). Based on the CDR3 plus reference TRBV7-9 and TRBJ2-3, the full variable domain is DTGVSQNPRHKITKRGQNVTFRCDPISEHNRLYWYRQTLGQGPEFLTYFQNEAQLEKSRLLSDRFSAERPKGSFSTLEIQRTEQGDSAMYLCAIPLAGITDTQYFGPGTRLTVL.

This CDR3 reads CASRGRGGITDTQYF. The CDR3 DNA reads TGTGCCAGCAGAGGGCGGGGGGGTATCACAGATACGCAGTATTTT. V is TRBV2 and J is TRBJ2-3, with 9 bases fitting TRBD2. The CDR3 covers 15 residues. Trimming removed 6 bases from V and 2 bases from J; junction bases left unmatched: 6. CDR1 SNHLY and CDR2 FYNNEI come from the germline V gene.

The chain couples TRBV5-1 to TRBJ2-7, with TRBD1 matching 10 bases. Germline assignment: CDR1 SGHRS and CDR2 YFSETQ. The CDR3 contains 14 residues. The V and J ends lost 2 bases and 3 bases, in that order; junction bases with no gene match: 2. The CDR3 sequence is CASSFRDRGYEQYF. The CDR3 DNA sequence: TGCGCCAGCAGCTTCCGGGACAGGGGCTACGAGCAGTACTTC.

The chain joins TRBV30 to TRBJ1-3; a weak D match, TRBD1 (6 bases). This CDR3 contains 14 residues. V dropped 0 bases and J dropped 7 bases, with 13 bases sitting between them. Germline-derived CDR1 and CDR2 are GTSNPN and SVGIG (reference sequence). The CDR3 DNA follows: TGTGCCTGGAGTGTAACAGGGCTCCGTAACACCATATATTTT. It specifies CAWSVTGLRNTIYF.

The CDR3 nucleotides are TGTGCCAGCAGTTTGCCCGGGACAGAGACCGGGGAGCTGTTTTTT. Encoded protein: CASSLPGTETGELFF. The chain carries TRBV6-5 and TRBJ2-2, with 7 bases identical to TRBD1. The germline gives CDR1 MNHEY, CDR2 SVGAGI. This CDR3 is built from 15 residues. The V and J ends lost 4 bases and 5 bases, in that order; junction bases with no gene match: 7.

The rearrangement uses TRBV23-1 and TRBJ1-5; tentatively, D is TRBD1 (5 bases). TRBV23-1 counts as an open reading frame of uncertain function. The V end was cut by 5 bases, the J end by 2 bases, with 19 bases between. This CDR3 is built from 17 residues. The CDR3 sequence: CASSEKPRAGCNQPQHF. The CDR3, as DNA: TGCGCCAGCAGTGAAAAACCCAGGGCCGGCTGCAATCAGCCCCAGCATTTT.

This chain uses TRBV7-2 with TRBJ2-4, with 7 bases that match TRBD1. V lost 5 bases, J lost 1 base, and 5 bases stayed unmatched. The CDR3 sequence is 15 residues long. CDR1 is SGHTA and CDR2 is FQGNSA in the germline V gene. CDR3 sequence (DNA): TGTGCCAGCAGCCCTGACAGGGTGGCCAAAAACATTCAGTACTTC. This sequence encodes CASSPDRVAKNIQYF.

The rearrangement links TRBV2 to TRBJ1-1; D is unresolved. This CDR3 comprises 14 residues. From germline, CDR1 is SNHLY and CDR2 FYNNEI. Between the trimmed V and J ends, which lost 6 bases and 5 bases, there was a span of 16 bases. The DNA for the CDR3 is TGTGCCAGCAGAGCAGCGGCTGGGGAGACTGAAGCTTTCTTT. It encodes CASRAAAGETEAFF.

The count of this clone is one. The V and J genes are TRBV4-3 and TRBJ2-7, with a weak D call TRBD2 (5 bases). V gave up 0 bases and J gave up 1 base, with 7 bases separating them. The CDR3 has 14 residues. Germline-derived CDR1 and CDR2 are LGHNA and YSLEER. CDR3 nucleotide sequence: TGCGCCAGCAGCCAAGACGGGGAATCCTACGAGCAGTACTTC. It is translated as CASSQDGESYEQYF.

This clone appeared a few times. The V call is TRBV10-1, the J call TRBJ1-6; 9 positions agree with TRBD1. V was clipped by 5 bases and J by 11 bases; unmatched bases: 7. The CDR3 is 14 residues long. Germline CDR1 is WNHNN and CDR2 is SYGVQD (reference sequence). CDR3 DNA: TGCGCCAGCAGTCCGGGACAGGGAAAACCACCCCTCCACTTT. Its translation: CASSPGQGKPPLHF.

In DNA, the CDR3 is TGCGCCAGCAGCCAATCACTAGCGGGGCCTAGAGATACGCAGTATTTT. Translated: CASSQSLAGPRDTQYF. The chain combines TRBV4-1 with TRBJ2-3; 10 bases are shared with TRBD2. V shed 2 bases, J shed 5 bases, and the junction held 7 bases outside the gene matches. The germline CDR1 and CDR2 sequences are MGHRA and YSYEKL. The CDR3 length is 16 residues.

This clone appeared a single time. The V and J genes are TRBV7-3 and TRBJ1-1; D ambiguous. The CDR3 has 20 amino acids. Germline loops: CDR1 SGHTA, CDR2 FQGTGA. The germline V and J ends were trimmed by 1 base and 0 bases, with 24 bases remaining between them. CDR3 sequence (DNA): TGTGCCAGCAGCTTAAGGGCCCCCCAGTCAGCAGGCAAAATGAACACTGAAGCTTTCTTT. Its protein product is CASSLRAPQSAGKMNTEAFF.

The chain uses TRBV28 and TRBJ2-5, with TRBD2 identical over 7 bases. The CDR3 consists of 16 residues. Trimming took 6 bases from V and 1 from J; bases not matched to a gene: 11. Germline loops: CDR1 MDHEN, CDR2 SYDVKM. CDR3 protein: CASSPWGGAIQETQYF. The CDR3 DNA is TGTGCCAGCAGCCCCTGGGGGGGAGCCATCCAAGAGACCCAGTACTTC. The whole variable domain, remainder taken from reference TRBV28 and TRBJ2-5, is DVKVTQSSRYLVKRTGEKVFLECVQDMDHENMFWYRQDPGLGLRLIYFSYDVKMKEKGDIPEGYSVSREKKERFSLILESASTNQTSMYLCASSPWGGAIQETQYFGPGTRLLVL.

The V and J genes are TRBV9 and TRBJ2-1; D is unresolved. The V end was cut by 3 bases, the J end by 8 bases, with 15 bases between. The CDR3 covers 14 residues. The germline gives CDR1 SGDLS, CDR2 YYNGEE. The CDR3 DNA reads TGTGCCAGCAGCGCACAAGATAGCTGGGATGAGCAGTTCTTC. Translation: CASSAQDSWDEQFF.